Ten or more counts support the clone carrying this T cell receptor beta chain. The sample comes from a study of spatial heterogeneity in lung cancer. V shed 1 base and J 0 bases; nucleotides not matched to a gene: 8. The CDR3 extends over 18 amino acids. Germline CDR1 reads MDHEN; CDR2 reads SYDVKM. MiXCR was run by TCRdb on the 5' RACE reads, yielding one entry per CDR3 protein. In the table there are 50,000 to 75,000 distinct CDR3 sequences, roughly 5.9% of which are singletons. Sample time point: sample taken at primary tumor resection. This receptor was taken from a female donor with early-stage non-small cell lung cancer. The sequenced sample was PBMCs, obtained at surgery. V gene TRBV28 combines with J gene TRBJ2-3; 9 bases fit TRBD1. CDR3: CASSLSGQGTASTDTQYF. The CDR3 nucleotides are TGTGCCAGCAGTTTATCGGGACAGGGTACCGCTAGCACAGATACGCAGTATTTT.